The T cell receptor (beta chain) described here comes from a study of blood T cell repertoires in COVID-19. Across the whole study: Donors in the United States, Italy and Spain gave samples during acute or convalescent COVID-19. PBMCs, B-cell-depleted T cells, or T cells provided the cDNA or gDNA that made up the material.

How the authors handled the data: Amplification of reference gene primers was used by the study to estimate nucleated cell counts. Profiling relied on immunoSEQ multiplex PCR, and the TCRdb table lists in-frame clones only, not all of them. D and trimming come from the DNA, and the V and J calls and clone size come from that table. The sample lists roughly 180,000 clones; more than 65% were seen once. Looked up from germline, CDR1 is SGHNT and CDR2 is YYREEE (reference sequence). Losses at the gene ends were 4 bases for V and 0 bases for J; bases not matched to a gene: 5. CDR3 size: 15 residues. V is TRBV5-4 and J is TRBJ2-3, with TRBD1 matching over 7 bases. Specimen: peripheral blood. The TCR comes from a woman aged 80 or over with active or convalescent COVID-19. CDR3 in DNA: TGTGCCAGCAGCGTGACAGGGAGCAGCACAGATACGCAGTATTTT. Protein product: CASSVTGSSTDTQYF.